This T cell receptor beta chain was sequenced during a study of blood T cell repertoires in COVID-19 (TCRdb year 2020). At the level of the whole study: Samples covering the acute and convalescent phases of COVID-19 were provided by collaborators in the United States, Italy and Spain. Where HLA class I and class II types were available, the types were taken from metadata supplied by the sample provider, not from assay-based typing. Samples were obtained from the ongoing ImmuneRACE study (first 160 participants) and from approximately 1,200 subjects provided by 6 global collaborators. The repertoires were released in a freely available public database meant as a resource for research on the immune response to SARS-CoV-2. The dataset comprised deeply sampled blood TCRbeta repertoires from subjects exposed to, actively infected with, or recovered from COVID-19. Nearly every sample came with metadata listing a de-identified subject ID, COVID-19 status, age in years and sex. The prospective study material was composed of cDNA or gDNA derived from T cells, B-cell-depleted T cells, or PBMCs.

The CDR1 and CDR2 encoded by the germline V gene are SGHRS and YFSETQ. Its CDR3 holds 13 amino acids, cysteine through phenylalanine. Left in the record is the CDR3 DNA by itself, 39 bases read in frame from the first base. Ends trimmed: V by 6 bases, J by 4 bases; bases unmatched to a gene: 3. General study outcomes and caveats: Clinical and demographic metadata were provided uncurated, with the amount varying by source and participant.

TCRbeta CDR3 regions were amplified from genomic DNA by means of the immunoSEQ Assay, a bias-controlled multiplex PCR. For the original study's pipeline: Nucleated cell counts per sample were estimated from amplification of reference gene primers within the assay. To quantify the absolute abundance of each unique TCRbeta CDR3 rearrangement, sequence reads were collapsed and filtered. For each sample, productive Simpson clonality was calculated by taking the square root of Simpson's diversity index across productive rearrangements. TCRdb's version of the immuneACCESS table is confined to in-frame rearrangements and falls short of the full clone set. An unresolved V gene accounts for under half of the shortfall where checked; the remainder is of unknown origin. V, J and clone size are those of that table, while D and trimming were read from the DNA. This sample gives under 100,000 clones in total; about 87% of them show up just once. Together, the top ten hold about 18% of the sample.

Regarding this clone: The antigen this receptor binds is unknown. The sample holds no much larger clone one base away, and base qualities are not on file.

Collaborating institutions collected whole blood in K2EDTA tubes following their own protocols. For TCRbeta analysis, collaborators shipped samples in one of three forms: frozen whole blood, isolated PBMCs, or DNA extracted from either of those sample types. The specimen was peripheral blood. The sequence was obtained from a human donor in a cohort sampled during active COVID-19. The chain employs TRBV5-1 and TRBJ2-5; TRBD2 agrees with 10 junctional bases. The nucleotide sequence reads TGCGCCAGCACTAGCGGGGGTCGAGAGACCCAGTACTTC. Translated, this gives CASTSGGRETQYF. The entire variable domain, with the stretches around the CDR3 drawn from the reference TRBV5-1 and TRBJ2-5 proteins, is KAGVTQTPRYLIKTRGQQVTLSCSPISGHRSVSWYQQTPGQGLQFLFEYFSETQRNKGNFPGRFSGRQFSNSRSEMNVSTLELGDSALYLCASTSGGRETQYFGPGTRLLVL.